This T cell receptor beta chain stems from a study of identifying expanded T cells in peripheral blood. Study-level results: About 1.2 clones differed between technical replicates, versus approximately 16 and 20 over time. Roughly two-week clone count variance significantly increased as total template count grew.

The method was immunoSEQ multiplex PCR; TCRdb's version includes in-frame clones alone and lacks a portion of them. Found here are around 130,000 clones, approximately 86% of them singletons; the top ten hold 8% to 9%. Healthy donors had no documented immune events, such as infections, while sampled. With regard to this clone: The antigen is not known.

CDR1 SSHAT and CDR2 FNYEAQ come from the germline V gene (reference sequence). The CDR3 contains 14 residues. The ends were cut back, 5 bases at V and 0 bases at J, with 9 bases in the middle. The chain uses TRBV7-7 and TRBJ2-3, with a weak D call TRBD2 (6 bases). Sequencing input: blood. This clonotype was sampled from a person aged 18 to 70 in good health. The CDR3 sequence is CASSPGTSTDTQYF. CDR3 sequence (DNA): TGTGCCAGCAGCCCCGGGACTAGCACAGATACGCAGTATTTT.